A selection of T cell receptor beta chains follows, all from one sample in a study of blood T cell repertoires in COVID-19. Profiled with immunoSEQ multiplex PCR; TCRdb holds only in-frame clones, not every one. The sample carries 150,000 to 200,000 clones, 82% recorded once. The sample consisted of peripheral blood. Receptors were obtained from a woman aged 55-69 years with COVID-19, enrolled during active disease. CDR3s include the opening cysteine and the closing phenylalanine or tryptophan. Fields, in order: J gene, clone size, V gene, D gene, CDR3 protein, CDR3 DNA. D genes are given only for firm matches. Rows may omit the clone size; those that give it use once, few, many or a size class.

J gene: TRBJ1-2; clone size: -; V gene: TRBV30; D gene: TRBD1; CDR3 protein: CAWSSLQGAGYGYTF; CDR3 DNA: TGTGCCTGGAGCTCACTACAGGGGGCGGGCTATGGCTACACCTTC
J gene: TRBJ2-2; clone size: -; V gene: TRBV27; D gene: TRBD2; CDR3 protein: CASSSLFGGTGELFF; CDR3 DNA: TGTGCCAGCAGTTCCCTTTTCGGGGGGACCGGGGAGCTGTTTTTT
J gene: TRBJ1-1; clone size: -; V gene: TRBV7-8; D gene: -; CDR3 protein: CASSLEAANTEAFF; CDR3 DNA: TGTGCCAGCAGCTTAGAGGCGGCGAACACTGAAGCTTTCTTT
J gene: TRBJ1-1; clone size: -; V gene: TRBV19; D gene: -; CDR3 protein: CASSEALNTEAFF; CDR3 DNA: TGTGCCAGTAGTGAAGCCCTGAACACTGAAGCTTTCTTT
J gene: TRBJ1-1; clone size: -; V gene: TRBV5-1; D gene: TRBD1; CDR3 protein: CASSLGTGVGTEAFF; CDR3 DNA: TGCGCCAGCAGCTTGGGGACAGGGGTCGGGACTGAAGCTTTCTTT
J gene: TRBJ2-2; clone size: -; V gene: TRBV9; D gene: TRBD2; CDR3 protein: CASGIGGRGTGELFF; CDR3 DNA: TGTGCCAGCGGTATCGGGGGGAGGGGCACCGGGGAGCTGTTTTTT
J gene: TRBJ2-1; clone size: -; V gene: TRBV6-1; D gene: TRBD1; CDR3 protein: CASSEQGASYNEQFF; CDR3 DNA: TGTGCCAGCAGTGAACAGGGGGCCTCCTACAATGAGCAGTTCTTC
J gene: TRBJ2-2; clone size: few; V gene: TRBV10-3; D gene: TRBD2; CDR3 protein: CAISDSSGGAAGELFF; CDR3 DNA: TGTGCCATCAGTGATAGTAGCGGGGGAGCGGCCGGGGAGCTGTTTTTT
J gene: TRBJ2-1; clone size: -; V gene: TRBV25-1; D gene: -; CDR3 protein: CASSPRAGTMYQFF; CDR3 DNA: TGTGCCAGCAGTCCCAGGGCCGGTACAATGTACCAGTTCTTC
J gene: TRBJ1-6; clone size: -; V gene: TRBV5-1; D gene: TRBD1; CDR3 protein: CASGLAGTGGDSPLHF; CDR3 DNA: TGCGCCAGCGGACTTGCAGGGACAGGGGGAGATTCACCCCTCCACTTT
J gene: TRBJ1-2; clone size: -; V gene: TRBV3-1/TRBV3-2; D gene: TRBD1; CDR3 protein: CASSRPAGGDGYTF; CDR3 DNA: TGTGCCAGCAGCCGTCCCGCAGGGGGAGATGGCTACACCTTC
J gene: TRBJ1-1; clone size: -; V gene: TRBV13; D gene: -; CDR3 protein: CASSLEGGDTEAFF; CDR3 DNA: TGTGCCAGCAGCTTGGAGGGCGGTGACACTGAAGCTTTCTTT
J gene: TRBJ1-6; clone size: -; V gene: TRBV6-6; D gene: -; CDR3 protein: CASSYRGGTLDSPLHF; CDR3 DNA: TGTGCCAGCAGTTACAGGGGGGGGACCCTTGATTCACCCCTCCACTTT
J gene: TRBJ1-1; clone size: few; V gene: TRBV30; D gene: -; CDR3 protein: CAWSVDIYTEAFF; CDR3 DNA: TGTGCCTGGAGTGTAGACATATACACTGAAGCTTTCTTT
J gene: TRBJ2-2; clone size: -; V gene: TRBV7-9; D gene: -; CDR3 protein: CASSLGGMGNTGELFF; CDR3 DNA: TGTGCCAGCAGCTTAGGCGGGATGGGTAACACCGGGGAGCTGTTTTTT
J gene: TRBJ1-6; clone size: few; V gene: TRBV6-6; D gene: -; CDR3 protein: CASSQRQAAISNSPLHF; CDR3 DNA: TGTGCCAGCAGTCAACGACAGGCGGCAATTTCTAATTCACCCCTCCACTTT
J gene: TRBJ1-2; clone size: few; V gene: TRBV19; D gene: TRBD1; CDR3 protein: CASSARDSGYGYTF; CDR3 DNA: TGTGCCAGTAGTGCTCGGGACAGTGGGTATGGCTACACCTTC
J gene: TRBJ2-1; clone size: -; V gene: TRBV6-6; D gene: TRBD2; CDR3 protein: CASSQPRTGDWTSGTGSSYNEQFF; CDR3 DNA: TGTGCCAGCAGTCAGCCAAGGACAGGGGACTGGACTAGCGGGACCGGAAGCTCCTACAATGAGCAGTTCTTC
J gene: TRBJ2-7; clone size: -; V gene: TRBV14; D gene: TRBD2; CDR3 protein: CASSLGLGAYEQYF; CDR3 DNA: TGTGCCAGCAGCCTCGGACTAGGCGCCTACGAGCAGTACTTC
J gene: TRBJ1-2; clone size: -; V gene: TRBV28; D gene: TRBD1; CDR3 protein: CASTGDRINYGYTF; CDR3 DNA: TGTGCCAGCACCGGGGACAGGATTAACTATGGCTACACCTTC
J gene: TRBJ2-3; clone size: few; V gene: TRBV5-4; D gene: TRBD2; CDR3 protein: CASSSGLAGGATDTQYF; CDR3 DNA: TGTGCCAGCAGCTCCGGACTAGCGGGGGGGGCCACAGATACGCAGTATTTT
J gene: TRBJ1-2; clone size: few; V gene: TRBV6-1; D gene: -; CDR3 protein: CASSEAGWGSNGYTF; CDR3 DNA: TGTGCCAGCAGTGAAGCGGGGTGGGGCTCGAATGGCTACACCTTC
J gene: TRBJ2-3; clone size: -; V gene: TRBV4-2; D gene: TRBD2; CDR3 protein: CASSSRTSDTQYF; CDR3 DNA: TGTGCCAGCAGCTCTCGGACTAGCGATACGCAGTATTTT
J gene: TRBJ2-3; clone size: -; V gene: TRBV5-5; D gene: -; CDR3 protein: CASSLETPSTDTQYF; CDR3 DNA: TGTGCCAGCAGCTTGGAAACACCTAGCACAGATACGCAGTATTTT
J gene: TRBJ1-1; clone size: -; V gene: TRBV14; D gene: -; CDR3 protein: CASSQWSPNTEAFF; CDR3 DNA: TGTGCCAGCAGCCAATGGAGCCCCAACACTGAAGCTTTCTTT
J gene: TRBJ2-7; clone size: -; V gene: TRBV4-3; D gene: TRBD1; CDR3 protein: CASSRDSSYEQYF; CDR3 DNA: TGCGCCAGCAGCCGGGACAGCTCCTACGAGCAGTACTTC
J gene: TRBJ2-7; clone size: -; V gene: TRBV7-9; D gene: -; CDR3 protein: CASSLPSGGHEQYF; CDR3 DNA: TGTGCCAGCAGCTTACCCAGTGGGGGCCACGAGCAGTACTTC
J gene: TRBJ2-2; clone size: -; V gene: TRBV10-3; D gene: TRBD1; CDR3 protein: CAIRGGTGDRGTGELFF; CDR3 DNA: TGTGCCATCCGAGGTGGGACAGGGGATAGGGGCACCGGGGAGCTGTTTTTT
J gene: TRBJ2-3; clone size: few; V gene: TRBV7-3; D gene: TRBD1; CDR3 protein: CASSRDRGRTDTQYF; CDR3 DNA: TGTGCCAGCAGCCGCGACAGGGGGCGGACAGATACGCAGTATTTT
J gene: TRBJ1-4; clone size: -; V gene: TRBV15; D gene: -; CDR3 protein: CATSRIGDEKLFF; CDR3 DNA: TGTGCCACCAGCAGGATAGGGGATGAAAAACTGTTTTTT
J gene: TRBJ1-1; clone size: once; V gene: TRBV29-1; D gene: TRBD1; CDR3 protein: CSVAPGTVVSEAFF; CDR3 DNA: TGCAGCGTCGCCCCCGGGACAGTGGTCTCTGAAGCTTTCTTT
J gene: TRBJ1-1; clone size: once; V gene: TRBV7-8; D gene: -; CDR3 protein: CASSSWGAEAFF; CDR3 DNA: TGTGCCAGCAGCTCGTGGGGAGCTGAAGCTTTCTTT
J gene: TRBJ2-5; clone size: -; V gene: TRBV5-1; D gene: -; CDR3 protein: CASSLAWGRETQYF; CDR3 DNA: TGCGCCAGCAGCTTGGCCTGGGGGAGGGAGACCCAGTACTTC
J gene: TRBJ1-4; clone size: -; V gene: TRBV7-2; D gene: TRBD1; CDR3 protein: CASSLRTGLATNEKLFF; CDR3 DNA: TGTGCCAGCAGCTTACGGACAGGCCTTGCAACTAATGAAAAACTGTTTTTT
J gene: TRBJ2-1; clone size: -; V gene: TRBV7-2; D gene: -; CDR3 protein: CASSLRIGTPGRDEQFF; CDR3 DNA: TGTGCCAGCAGCTTGCGTATTGGGACACCGGGGAGGGATGAGCAGTTCTTC
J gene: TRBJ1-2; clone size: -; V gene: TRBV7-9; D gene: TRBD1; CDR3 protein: CASSSGQGSYGYTF; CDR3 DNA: TGTGCCAGCAGCAGCGGACAGGGTAGCTATGGCTACACCTTC
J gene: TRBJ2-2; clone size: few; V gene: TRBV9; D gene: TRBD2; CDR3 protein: CASSVGGGSTGELFF; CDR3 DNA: TGTGCCAGCAGCGTCGGCGGGGGTTCCACCGGGGAGCTGTTTTTT
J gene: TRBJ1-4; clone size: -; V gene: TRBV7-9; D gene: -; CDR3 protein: CASSLSRGILFF; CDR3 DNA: TGTGCCAGCAGCTTAAGTAGGGGGATTCTGTTTTTT
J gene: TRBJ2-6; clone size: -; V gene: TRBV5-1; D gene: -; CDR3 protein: CASSLSLRGANVLTF; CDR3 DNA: TGCGCCAGCAGCTTGAGTTTGAGGGGGGCCAACGTCCTGACTTTC
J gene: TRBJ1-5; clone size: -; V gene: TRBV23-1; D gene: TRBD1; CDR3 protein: CASSARGPGSQSQPQHF; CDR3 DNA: TGCGCCAGCAGCGCAAGGGGGCCGGGTAGCCAGAGTCAGCCCCAGCATTTT
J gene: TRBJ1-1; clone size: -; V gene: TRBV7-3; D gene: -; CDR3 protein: CASSLPGGSEAFF; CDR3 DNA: TGTGCCAGCAGCTTACCCGGAGGATCTGAAGCTTTCTTT
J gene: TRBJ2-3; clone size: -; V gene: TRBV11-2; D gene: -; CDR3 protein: CASSLDSRGSTDTQYF; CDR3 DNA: TGTGCCAGCAGCTTAGACTCACGGGGTAGTACAGATACGCAGTATTTT
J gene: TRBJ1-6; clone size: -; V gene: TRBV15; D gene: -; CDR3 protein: CATSRDVMRGSPLHF; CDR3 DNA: TGTGCCACCAGCAGAGATGTCATGCGGGGGTCACCCCTCCACTTT
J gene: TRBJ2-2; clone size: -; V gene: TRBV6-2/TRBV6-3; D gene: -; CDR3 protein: CASSYGSANTGELFF; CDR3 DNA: TGTGCCAGCAGTTACGGTAGCGCGAACACCGGGGAGCTGTTTTTT
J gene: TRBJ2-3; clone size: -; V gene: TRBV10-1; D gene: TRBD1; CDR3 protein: CASSEAPGQGMYF; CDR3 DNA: TGCGCCAGCAGTGAGGCCCCGGGACAGGGAATGTATTTT
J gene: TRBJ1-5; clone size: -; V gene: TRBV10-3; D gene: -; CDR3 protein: CAISELSQPQHF; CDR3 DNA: TGTGCCATCAGTGAGCTGAGTCAGCCCCAGCATTTT
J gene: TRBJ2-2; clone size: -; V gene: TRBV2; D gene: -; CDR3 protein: CASSEMAGTGELFF; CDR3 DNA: TGTGCCAGCAGTGAAATGGCAGGCACCGGGGAGCTGTTTTTT
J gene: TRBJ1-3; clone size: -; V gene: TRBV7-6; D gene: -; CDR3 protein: CASSLAGPNLGNTIYF; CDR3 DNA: TGTGCCAGCAGCTTAGCTGGGCCAAACCTGGGAAACACCATATATTTT
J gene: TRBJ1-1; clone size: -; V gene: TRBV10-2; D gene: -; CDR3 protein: CASSPGKTYTEAFF; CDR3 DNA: TGCGCCAGCAGCCCGGGAAAAACTTACACTGAAGCTTTCTTT
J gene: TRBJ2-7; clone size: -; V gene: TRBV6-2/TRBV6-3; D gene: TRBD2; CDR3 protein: CASSWMGTSGSGAYEQYF; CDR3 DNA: TGTGCCAGCAGTTGGATGGGGACTAGCGGGAGTGGGGCCTACGAGCAGTACTTC
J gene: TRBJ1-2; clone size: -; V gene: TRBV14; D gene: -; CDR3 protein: CASSQGGGYGYTF; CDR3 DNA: TGTGCCAGCAGCCAAGGAGGGGGCTATGGCTACACCTTC
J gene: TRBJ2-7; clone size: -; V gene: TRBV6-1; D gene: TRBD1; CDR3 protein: CASSEPGTGSYEQYF; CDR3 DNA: TGTGCCAGCAGTGAACCCGGGACAGGCTCCTACGAGCAGTACTTC
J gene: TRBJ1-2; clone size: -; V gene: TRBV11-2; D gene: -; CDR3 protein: CASSFRRGYTF; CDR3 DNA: TGTGCCAGCAGCTTCCGGAGGGGCTACACCTTC
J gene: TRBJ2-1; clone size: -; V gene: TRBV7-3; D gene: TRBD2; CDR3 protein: CASSLLAGGHEQFF; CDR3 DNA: TGTGCCAGCAGCTTACTAGCGGGAGGTCATGAGCAGTTCTTC
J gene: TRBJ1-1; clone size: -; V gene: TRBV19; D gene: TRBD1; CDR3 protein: CASSVRQGSEAFF; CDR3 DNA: TGTGCCAGTAGTGTTCGACAGGGGTCTGAAGCTTTCTTT
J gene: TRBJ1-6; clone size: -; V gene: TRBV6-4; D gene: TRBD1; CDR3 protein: CASSVGGNNSPLHF; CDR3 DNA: TGTGCCAGCAGTGTAGGGGGCAACAATTCACCCCTCCACTTT
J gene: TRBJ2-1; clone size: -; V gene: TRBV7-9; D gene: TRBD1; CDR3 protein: CASSLQGAWDNEQFF; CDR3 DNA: TGTGCCAGCAGCCTGCAGGGGGCGTGGGACAATGAGCAGTTCTTC
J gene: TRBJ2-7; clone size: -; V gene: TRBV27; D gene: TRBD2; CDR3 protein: CASLPGPRTSGRFFYEQYF; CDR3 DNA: TGTGCCAGCCTCCCGGGACCCAGGACTAGCGGGAGATTCTTCTACGAGCAGTACTTC
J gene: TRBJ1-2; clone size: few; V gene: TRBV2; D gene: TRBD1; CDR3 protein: CASSDTSGQGLYGYTF; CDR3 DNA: TGTGCCAGCAGCGATACCTCGGGACAGGGGCTCTATGGCTACACCTTC
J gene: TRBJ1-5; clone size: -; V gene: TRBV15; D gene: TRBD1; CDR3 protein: CATSKDRGGPLPQHF; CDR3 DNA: TGTGCCACCAGTAAGGACAGGGGAGGCCCTCTGCCCCAGCATTTT